This TCR beta chain is drawn from a study of T-cell reconstitution after alpha-beta-depleted transplantation in children. General study points: Diversity and T-cell counts at one year after transplant derived mostly from new T cells. After transplant, high TCRbeta diversity at day 60 in some patients arose from surviving recipient T cells and thymic progenitors.

This clonotype has more than one count but fewer than ten. Its antigen is still unknown. Germline lookup yields CDR1 DFQATT and CDR2 SNEGSKA (reference sequence). V lost 0 bases, J lost 2 bases, and 9 bases stayed unmatched. The CDR3 extends over 17 amino acids. The TCRbeta library was prepared with unique molecular identifiers. TCRdb reprocessed the PCR reads via MiXCR and lists one record per CDR3 protein. The sample lists around 600,000 distinct CDR3 sequences; 23% were seen once. Sequenced material: PBMCs, mostly from graft donor cells, taken 360 days after TCRalphabeta/CD19-depleted stem cell transplant. This sequence originates from a boy in the first two years of life who had a stem cell transplant for acute myeloid leukemia, so the T cells may come from the graft donor. V usage is TRBV20-1 and J usage is TRBJ1-2; 10 positions match TRBD1. The CDR3 region has the DNA TGCAGTGCTAGAGAAGACCTTAGGGACAGGGGAAACTATGGCTACACCTTC. It specifies CSAREDLRDRGNYGYTF.